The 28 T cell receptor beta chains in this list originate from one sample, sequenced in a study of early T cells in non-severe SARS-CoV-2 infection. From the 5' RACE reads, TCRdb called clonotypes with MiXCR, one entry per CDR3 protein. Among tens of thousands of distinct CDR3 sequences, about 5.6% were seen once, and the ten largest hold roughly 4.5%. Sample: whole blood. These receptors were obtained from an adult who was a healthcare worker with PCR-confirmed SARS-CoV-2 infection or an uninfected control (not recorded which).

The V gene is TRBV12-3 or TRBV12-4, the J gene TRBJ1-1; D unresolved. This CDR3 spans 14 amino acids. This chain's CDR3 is CPHDPPSWDTEAFF. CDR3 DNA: TGTCCCCACGACCCACCCTCCTGGGACACTGAAGCTTTCTTT.

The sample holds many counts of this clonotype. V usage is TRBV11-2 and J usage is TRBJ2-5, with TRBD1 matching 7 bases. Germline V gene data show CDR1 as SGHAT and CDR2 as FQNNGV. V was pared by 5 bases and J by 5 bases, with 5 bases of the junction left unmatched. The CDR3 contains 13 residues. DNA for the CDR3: TGTGCCAGCAGCCCGAACAGGGGTGAGACCCAGTACTTC. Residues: CASSPNRGETQYF.

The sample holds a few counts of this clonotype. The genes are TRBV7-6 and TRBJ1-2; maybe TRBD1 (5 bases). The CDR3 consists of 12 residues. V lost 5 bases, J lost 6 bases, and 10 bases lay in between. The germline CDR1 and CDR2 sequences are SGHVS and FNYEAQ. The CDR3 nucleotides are TGTGCCAGCAGCCCGGGGACGGATGGCTACACCTTC. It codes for CASSPGTDGYTF.

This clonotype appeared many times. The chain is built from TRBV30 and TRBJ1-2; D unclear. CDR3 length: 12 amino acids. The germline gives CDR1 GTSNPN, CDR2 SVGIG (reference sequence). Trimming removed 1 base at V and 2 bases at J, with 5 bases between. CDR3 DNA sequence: TGTGCCTGGAGTGAGGAGAACTATGGCTACACCTTC. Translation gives CAWSEENYGYTF.

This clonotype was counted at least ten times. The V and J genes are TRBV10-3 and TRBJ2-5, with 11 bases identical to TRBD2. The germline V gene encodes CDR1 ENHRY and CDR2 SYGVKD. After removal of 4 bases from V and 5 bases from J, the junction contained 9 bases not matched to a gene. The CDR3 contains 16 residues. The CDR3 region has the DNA TGTGCCATCAGTGCCCTTTCTAGCGGGAGGTCGGAGACCCAGTACTTC. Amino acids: CAISALSSGRSETQYF.

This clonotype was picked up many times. CDR3 coding DNA: TGTGCCATCAGTACCGGACTAGCGGGTACCTCCTCCTACAATGAGCAGTTCTTC. Protein: CAISTGLAGTSSYNEQFF. V gene TRBV10-3 combines with J gene TRBJ2-1, with 11 bases matching TRBD2. This CDR3 has 18 amino acids. CDR1 is ENHRY and CDR2 is SYGVKD in the germline V gene. The ends lost 5 bases at V and 0 bases at J; junction bases unmatched: 9.

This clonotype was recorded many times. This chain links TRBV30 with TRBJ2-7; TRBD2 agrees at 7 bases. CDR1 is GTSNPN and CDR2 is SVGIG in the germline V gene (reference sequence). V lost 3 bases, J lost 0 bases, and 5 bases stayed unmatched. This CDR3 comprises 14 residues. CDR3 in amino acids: CAWRMGLHSYEQYF. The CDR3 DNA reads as TGTGCCTGGAGGATGGGACTACACTCCTACGAGCAGTACTTC. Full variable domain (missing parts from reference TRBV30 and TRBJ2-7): SQTIHQWPATLVQPVGSPLSLECTVEGTSNPNLYWYRQAAGRGLQLLFYSVGIGQISSEVPQNLSASRPQDRQFILSSKKLLLSDSGFYLCAWRMGLHSYEQYFGPGTRLTVT.

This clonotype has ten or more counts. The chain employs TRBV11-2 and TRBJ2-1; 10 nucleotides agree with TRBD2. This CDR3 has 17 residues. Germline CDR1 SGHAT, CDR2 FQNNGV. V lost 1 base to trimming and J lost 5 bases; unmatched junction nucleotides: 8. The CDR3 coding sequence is TGTGCCAGCAGCTTAGTATTGGCTAGCGGGAGCCACAATGAGCAGTTCTTC. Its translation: CASSLVLASGSHNEQFF.

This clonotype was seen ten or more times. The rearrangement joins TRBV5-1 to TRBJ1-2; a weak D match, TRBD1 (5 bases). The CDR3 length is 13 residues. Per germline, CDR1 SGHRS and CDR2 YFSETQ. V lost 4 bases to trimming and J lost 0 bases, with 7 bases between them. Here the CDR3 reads CASSLTANYGYTF. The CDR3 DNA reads TGCGCCAGCAGCCTGACAGCTAACTATGGCTACACCTTC.

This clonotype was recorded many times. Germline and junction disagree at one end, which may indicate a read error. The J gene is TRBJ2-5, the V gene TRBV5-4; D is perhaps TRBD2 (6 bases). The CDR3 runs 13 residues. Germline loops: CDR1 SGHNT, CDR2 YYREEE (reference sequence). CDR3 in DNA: TGTGCCAGCAGCTCCGGGAGTGAAGAAACCCAGTACTTC. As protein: CASSSGSEETQYF.

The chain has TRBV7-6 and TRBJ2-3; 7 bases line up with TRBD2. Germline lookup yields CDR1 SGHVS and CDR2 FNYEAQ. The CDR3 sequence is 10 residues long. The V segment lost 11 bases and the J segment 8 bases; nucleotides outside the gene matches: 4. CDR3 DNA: TGTGCCGCGGGGGTCGGTACGCAGTATTTT. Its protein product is CAAGVGTQYF.

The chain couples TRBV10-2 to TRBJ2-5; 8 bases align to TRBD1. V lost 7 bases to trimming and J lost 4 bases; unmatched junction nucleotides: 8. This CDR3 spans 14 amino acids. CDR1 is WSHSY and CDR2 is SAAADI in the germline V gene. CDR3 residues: CASTDRARGETQYF. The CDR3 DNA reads TGCGCCAGCACGGACAGGGCGCGAGGAGAGACCCAGTACTTC.

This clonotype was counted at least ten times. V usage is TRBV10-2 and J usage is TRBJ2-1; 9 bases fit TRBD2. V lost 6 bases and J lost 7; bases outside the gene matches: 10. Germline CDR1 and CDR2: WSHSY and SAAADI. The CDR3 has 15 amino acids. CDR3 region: CASRETSGSRNEQFF. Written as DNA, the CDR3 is TGCGCCAGCAGAGAGACTAGCGGATCGCGGAATGAGCAGTTCTTC.

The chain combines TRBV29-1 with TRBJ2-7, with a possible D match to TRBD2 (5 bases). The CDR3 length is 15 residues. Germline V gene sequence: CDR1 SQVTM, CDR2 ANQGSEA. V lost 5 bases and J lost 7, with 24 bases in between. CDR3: CSVQTGVSLGKEQYF. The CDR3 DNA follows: TGCAGCGTTCAAACCGGGGTATCCCTAGGTAAAGAGCAGTACTTC.

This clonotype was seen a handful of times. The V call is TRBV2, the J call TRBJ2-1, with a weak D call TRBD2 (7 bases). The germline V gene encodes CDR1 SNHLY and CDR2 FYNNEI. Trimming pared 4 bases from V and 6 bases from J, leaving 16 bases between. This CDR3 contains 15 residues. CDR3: CASSVSGKGGNEQFF. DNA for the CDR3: TGTGCCAGCAGTGTAAGCGGGAAGGGGGGCAATGAGCAGTTCTTC.

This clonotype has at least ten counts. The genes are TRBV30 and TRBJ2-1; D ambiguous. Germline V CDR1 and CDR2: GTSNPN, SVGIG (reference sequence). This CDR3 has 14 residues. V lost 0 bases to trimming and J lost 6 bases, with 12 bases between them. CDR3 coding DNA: TGTGCCTGGAGTGTAAGCCGAAGGATCAATGAGCAGTTCTTC. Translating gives CAWSVSRRINEQFF.

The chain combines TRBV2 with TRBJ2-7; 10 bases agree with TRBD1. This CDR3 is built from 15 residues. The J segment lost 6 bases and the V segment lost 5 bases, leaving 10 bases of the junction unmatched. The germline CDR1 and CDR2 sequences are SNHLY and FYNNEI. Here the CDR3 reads CASSSQDRGSGEQYF. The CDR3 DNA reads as TGTGCCAGCAGTTCCCAGGACAGGGGGAGCGGCGAGCAGTACTTC.

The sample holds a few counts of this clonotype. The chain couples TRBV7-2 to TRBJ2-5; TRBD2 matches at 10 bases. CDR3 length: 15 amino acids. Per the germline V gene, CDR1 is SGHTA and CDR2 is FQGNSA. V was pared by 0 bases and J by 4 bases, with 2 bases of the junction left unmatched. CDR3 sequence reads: CASSLASSGRETQYF. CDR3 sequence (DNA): TGTGCCAGCAGCTTAGCTTCTAGCGGGAGAGAGACCCAGTACTTC.

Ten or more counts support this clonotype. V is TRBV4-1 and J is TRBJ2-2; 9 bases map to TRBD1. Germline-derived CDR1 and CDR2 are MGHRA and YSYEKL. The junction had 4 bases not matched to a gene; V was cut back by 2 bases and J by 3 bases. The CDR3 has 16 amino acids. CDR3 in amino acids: CASSQSWTGDTGELFF. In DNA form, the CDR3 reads TGCGCCAGCAGCCAAAGTTGGACAGGGGACACCGGGGAGCTGTTTTTT.

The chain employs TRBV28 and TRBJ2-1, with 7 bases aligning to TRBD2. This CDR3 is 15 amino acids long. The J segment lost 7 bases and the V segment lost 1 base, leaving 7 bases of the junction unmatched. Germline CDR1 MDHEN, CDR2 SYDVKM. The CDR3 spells CASSLSRGSSNEQFF. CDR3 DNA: TGTGCCAGCAGTTTATCGCGCGGGAGTAGTAATGAGCAGTTCTTC.

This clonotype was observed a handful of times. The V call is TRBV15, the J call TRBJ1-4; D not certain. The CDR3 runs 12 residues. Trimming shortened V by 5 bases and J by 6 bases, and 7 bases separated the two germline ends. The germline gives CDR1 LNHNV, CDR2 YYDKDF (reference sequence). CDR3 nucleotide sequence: TGTGCCACCAGCGCCACAGATGAAAAACTGTTTTTT. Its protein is CATSATDEKLFF.

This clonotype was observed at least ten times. CDR3 sequence (DNA): TGCGCCAGCAGCGGAGGGACTGGAGGCACAGATACGCAGTATTTT. Its protein is CASSGGTGGTDTQYF. The chain recombines TRBV5-1 with TRBJ2-3; D possibly corresponds to TRBD2 (6 bases). This CDR3 has 15 residues. CDR1 and CDR2 from the germline V gene are SGHRS and YFSETQ. Trimming took off 4 bases at V and 1 base at J, with 13 bases between the two ends.

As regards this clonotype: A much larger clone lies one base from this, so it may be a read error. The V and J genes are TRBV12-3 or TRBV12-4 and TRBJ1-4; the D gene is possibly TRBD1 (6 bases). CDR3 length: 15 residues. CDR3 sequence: CASRRRQAFNEKLLF. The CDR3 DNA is TGTGCCAGCAGGCGCAGACAGGCTTTTAATGAAAAACTGCTTTTT.

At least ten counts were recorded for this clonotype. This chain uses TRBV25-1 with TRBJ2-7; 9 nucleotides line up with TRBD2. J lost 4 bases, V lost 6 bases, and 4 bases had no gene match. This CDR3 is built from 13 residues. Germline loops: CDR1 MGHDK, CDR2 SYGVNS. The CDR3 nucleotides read TGTGCCAGCAGCCACAGCGGGAGGTACGAGCAGTACTTC. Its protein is CASSHSGRYEQYF.

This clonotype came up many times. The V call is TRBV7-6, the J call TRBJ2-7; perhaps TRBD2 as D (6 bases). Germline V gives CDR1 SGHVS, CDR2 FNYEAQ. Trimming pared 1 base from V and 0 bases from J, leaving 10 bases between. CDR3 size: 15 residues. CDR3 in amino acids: CASSLVRDSSYEQYF. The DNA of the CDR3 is TGTGCCAGCAGCTTAGTCCGGGACTCCTCCTACGAGCAGTACTTC.

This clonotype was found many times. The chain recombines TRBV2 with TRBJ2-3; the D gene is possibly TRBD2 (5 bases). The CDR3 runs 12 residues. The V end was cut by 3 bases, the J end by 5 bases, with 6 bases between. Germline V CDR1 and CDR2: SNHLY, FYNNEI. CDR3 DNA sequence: TGTGCCAGCAGTGAGGGGAGAGATACGCAGTATTTT. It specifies CASSEGRDTQYF.

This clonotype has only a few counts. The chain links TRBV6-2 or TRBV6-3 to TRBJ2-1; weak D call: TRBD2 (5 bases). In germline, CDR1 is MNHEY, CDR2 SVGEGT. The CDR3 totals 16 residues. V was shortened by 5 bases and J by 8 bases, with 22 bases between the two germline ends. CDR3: CASSSDGNKRMYEQFF. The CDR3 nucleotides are TGTGCCAGCAGTAGTGATGGGAATAAGCGGATGTATGAGCAGTTCTTC.

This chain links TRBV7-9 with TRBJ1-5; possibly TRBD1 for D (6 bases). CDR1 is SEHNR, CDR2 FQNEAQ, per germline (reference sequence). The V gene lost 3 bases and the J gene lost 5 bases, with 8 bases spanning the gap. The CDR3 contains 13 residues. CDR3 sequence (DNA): TGTGCCAGCAGCTTGCCAGGGGATCAGCCCCAGCATTTT. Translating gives CASSLPGDQPQHF. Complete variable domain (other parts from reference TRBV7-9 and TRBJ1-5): DTGVSQNPRHKITKRGQNVTFRCDPISEHNRLYWYRQTLGQGPEFLTYFQNEAQLEKSRLLSDRFSAERPKGSFSTLEIQRTEQGDSAMYLCASSLPGDQPQHFGDGTRLSIL.